The sequence of this T cell receptor (beta chain) was determined in a study of blood T cell repertoires in COVID-19. Study at large: Sites in the United States, Italy and Spain provided acute and convalescent COVID-19 samples. In each case, the material was cDNA or gDNA derived from T cells, B-cell-depleted T cells, or PBMCs.

In the authors' workflow: By means of reference gene primer amplification, nucleated cell counts were estimated. The protocol was immunoSEQ multiplex PCR, while the TCRdb copy is restricted to in-frame clones and leaves out a portion. V and J calls and clone size are as listed in that table; D and trimming were resolved from the DNA. The sample consists of about 500,000 clones, roughly nine tenths of them appearing once. The CDR3 length is 14 residues. Germline values: CDR1 SNHLY, CDR2 FYNNEI. The germline V and J ends were trimmed by 8 bases and 0 bases, with 14 bases remaining between them. Patients of the Seattle cohort, enrolled during active infection, were followed longitudinally.

The V and J genes are TRBV2 and TRBJ2-7; TRBD1 might be the D (5 bases). Sequences were obtained from peripheral blood. This TCR derives from a man in his late teens or twenties with COVID-19, enrolled during active disease. CDR3 DNA sequence: TGTGCCAGCGTCGAGACAGAGAGCTCCTACGAGCAGTACTTC. Translating it yields CASVETESSYEQYF.